The source of this T cell receptor (beta chain) is a study of T cell repertoires in cytomegalovirus infection. Findings and limits, study-wide: What dominated the ex vivo response were HLA-C-restricted CMV-specific TCR beta clonotypes.

The V and J ends lost 0 bases and 0 bases, in that order; junction bases with no gene match: 8. CDR3 length: 19 residues. Germline loops: CDR1 DFQATT, CDR2 SNEGSKA (reference sequence). TCRdb reanalysed the reads using MiXCR and keeps one entry per CDR3 protein. The sample lists around 250,000 distinct CDR3 sequences; about 15% were seen once. This clonotype has only a few counts. Its antigen is unidentified. The receptor comes from a human donor in good health (CMV status not recorded). Some clones in this sample may be carry-over from other donors' samples. The chain uses TRBV20-1 and TRBJ2-7, with 16 nucleotides matching TRBD2. What was sequenced was CD8+ T cells from PBMCs. CDR3 residues: CSARDPGTSGGGSSYEQYF. CDR3 coding DNA: TGCAGTGCTAGAGATCCCGGGACTAGCGGGGGGGGATCCTCCTACGAGCAGTACTTC.